This TCR beta chain was profiled in a study of T cell responses to AZD1222 COVID-19 vaccine. General observations from the study: Donors, mostly white British, included more females; clonal diversity was possibly underestimated. Repertoire sampling was restricted to post-peak T cell response timepoints.

For this clone: Its antigen is currently unknown.

Some clones are missing from TCRdb's copy, which holds only in-frame ones; the method was immunoSEQ multiplex PCR. The repertoire holds 130,000 or so clones, with 90% as singletons. The CDR3 totals 15 residues. Germline CDR1 is ENHRY and CDR2 is SYGVKD. V gave up 2 bases and J gave up 0 bases; unmatched junction bases: 1. The V and J genes are TRBV10-3 and TRBJ1-1, with TRBD1 matching over 9 bases. The sequencing here drew on peripheral blood, taken on day 0 of AZD1222 vaccination. This TCR came from an adult in good health. The CDR3 sequence is CAISERDRVNTEAFF. CDR3 nucleotides: TGTGCCATCAGTGAGCGGGACAGGGTGAACACTGAAGCTTTCTTT.